This paragraph reports one T cell receptor beta chain. The antigen is unknown. The record originates from a study of identifying expanded T cells in peripheral blood. Study-wide findings and caveats: Across healthy donors, higher total template counts meant significantly greater approximately two-week count variance.

Method: immunoSEQ multiplex PCR; TCRdb's copy keeps in-frame clones and lacks some. In the table there are approximately 92,000 clones, around 83% of which are singletons. The sample taken for sequencing was blood. The sequence was obtained from a person between 18 and 75 years old in good health.

This chain's CDR3 is CASSSGPGGSYEQYF. CDR3 bases: TGTGCCAGCAGTTCCGGCCCGGGTGGCTCCTACGAGCAGTACTTC. The V call is TRBV6-6, the J call TRBJ2-7; no firm D call. The CDR3 has 15 amino acids. Trimming took 4 bases from V and 0 from J, leaving 13 bases between them. CDR1 MNHNY and CDR2 SVGAGI come from the germline V gene (reference sequence).